This T cell receptor beta chain was captured in a study of T-cell reconstitution after alpha-beta-depleted transplantation in children. Trimming removed 3 bases from V and 1 base from J, with 13 bases in between. This CDR3 spans 16 amino acids. Per germline, CDR1 ENHRY and CDR2 SYGVKD. During its preparation, the TCRbeta library received unique molecular identifiers. TCRdb fed the PCR reads into MiXCR, producing one record per CDR3 protein. The data hold about half a million distinct CDR3 sequences, with around 12% observed a single time. This clonotype was obtained from a human donor who donated a stem cell graft to a child with combined immunodeficiency. The chain joins TRBV10-3 to TRBJ1-5; D is perhaps TRBD1 (6 bases). The sample consisted of PBMCs from the stem cell graft donor, taken from the stem cell graft. Here the CDR3 DNA reads TGTGCCATCAGTGAAAGGTTCACAGGGAGCAATCAGCCCCAGCATTTT. As protein: CAISERFTGSNQPQHF.